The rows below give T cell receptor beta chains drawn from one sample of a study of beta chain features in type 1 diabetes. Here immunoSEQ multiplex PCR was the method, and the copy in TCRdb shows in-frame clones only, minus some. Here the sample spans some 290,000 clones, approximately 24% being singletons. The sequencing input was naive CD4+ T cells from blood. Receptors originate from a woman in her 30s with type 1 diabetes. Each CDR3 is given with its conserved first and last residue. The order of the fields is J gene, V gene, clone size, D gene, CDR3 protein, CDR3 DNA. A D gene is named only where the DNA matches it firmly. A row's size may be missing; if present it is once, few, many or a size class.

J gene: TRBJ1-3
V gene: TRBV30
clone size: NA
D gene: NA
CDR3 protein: CAWNRGFGNTIYF
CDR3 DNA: TGTGCCTGGAATCGAGGTTTTGGAAACACCATATATTTT

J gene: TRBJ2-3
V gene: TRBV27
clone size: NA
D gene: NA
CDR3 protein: CASSFGGIEEGLADTQYF
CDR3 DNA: TGTGCCAGCAGTTTTGGAGGGATTGAAGAGGGTTTAGCAGATACGCAGTATTTT

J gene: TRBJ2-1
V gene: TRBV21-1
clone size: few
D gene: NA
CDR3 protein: CASSKASGSGNEQFF
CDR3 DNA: TGTGCCAGCAGCAAAGCTAGCGGGAGTGGTAATGAGCAGTTCTTC

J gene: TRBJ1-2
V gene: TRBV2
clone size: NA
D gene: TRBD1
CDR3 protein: CASRDSGTGYGYTF
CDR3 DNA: TGTGCCAGCAGAGACTCCGGGACAGGGTATGGCTACACCTTC

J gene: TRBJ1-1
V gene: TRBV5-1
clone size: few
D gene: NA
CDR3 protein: CASSLDRTEAFF
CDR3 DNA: TGCGCCAGCAGCTTAGACAGGACTGAAGCTTTCTTT

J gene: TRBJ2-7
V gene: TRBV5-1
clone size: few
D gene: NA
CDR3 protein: CASSPNGLAIYEQYF
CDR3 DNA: TGCGCCAGCAGCCCAAATGGGCTAGCGATCTACGAGCAGTACTTC

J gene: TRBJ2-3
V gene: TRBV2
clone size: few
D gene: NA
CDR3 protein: CASSEINAGSTDTQYF
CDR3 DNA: TGTGCCAGCAGTGAGATAAACGCAGGGAGCACAGATACGCAGTATTTT

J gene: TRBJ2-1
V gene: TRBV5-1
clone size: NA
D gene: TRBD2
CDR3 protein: CASSLQAGPYNEQFF
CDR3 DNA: TGCGCCAGCAGCTTACAAGCGGGACCCTACAATGAGCAGTTCTTC

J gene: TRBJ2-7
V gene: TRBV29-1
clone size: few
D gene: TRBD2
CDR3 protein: CSVELAGPYEQYF
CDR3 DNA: TGCAGCGTTGAACTAGCGGGCCCCTACGAGCAGTACTTC

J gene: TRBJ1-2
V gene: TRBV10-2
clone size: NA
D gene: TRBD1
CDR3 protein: CASSRDRDGYTF
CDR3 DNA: TGCGCCAGCAGCCGGGACAGGGATGGCTACACCTTC

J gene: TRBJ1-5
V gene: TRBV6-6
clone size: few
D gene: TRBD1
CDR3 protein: CASSYPPGQLNQPQHF
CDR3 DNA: TGTGCCAGCAGTTACCCACCGGGACAGCTCAATCAGCCCCAGCATTTT

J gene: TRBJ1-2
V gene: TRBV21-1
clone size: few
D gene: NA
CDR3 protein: CASSRGQGNGYTF
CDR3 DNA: TGTGCCAGCAGCAGAGGACAGGGAAATGGCTACACCTTC

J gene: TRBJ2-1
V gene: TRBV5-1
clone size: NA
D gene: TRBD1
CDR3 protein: CASSMGQGNYNEQFF
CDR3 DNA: TGCGCCAGCAGCATGGGACAGGGTAACTACAATGAGCAGTTCTTC

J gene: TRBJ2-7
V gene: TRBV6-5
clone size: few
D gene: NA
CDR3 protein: CASSYNSGWDYEQYF
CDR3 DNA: TGTGCCAGCAGTTACAATTCAGGGTGGGACTACGAGCAGTACTTC

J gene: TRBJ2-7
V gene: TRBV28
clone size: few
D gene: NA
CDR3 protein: CASSLQGTEQYF
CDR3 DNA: TGTGCCAGCAGTCTCCAGGGCACAGAGCAGTACTTC

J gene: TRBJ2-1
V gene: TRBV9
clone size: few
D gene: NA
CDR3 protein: CASSVVTASEQFF
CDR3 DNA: TGTGCCAGCAGCGTAGTAACCGCCAGTGAGCAGTTCTTC

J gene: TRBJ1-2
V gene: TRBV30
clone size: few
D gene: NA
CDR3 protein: CAWSVQGRENYGYTF
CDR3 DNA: TGTGCCTGGAGTGTACAGGGCAGGGAGAACTATGGCTACACCTTC

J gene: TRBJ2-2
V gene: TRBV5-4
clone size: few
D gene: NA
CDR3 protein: CASSGGGPRQGRSGELFF
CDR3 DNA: TGTGCCAGCAGCGGGGGGGGGCCAAGACAGGGGAGGTCCGGGGAGCTGTTTTTT

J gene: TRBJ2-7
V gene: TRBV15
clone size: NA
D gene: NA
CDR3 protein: CATSREPEEAYEQYF
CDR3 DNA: TGTGCCACCAGCAGAGAACCCGAGGAGGCCTACGAGCAGTACTTC

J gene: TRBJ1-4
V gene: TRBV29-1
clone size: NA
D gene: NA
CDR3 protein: CSAVDSANEKLFF
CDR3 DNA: TGCAGCGCTGTGGACAGCGCAAATGAAAAACTGTTTTTT

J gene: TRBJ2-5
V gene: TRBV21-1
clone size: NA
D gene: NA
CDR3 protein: CASSKGYTRETQYF
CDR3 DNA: TGTGCCAGCAGCAAAGGATATACGCGGGAGACCCAGTACTTC

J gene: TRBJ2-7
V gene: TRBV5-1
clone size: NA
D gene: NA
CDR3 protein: CASSPTPRPSSYEQYF
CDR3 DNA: TGCGCCAGCAGCCCAACCCCACGGCCTAGCTCCTACGAGCAGTACTTC

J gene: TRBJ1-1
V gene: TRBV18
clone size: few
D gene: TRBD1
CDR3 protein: CASSPSWDRVNTEAFF
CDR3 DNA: TGTGCCAGCTCACCAAGCTGGGACAGGGTGAACACTGAAGCTTTCTTT

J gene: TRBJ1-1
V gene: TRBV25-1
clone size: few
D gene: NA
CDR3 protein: CASSVRRDSEAFF
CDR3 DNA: TGTGCCAGCAGTGTCCGCAGGGATAGTGAAGCTTTCTTT

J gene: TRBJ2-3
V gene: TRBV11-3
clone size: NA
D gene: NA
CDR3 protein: CASRREELGDTQYF
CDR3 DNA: TGTGCCAGCAGAAGGGAGGAATTGGGAGATACGCAGTATTTT

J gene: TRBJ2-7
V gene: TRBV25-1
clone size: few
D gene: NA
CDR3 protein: CASSESGVNDEQYF
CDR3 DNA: TGTGCCAGCAGTGAATCAGGGGTCAACGACGAGCAGTACTTC

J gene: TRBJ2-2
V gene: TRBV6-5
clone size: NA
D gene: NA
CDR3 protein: CASRPQGWIGELFF
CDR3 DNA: TGTGCCAGCAGACCACAGGGATGGATCGGGGAGCTGTTTTTT